The 14 T cell receptor beta chains reported below all come from one sample, sequenced in a study of T-cell memory formation after mild COVID-19. TCRdb analysed the 5' RACE reads with MiXCR anew, one entry per CDR3 protein. The data contain around 300,000 distinct CDR3 sequences, 13% to 15% of them singletons. The sequencing input was PBMCs or a T cell subset sorted from them (not recorded which). These receptors were obtained from a man aged 18 to 35 who had mild COVID-19 (a few samples of this study predate the infection). Cell type and time point are not known.

This clonotype was seen more than once but under ten times. This sequence joins TRBV20-1 and TRBJ1-6; 10 bases are shared with TRBD1. CDR1 and CDR2 from the germline V gene are DFQATT and SNEGSKA (reference sequence). J lost 4 bases, V lost 0 bases, and 6 bases had no gene match. This CDR3 spans 17 amino acids. CDR3: CSARDGDRGLYNSPLHF. The CDR3, as DNA: TGCAGTGCTAGAGATGGGGACAGGGGACTTTATAATTCACCCCTCCACTTT.

The chain employs TRBV6-5 and TRBJ2-3; TRBD2 might be the D (5 bases). The CDR3 totals 15 residues. Germline V gene lookup returns CDR1 MNHEY and CDR2 SVGAGI. Trimming cost V 0 bases and J 4 bases, with 11 bases left between them. CDR3 sequence: CASSYSMRGPDTQYF. CDR3 bases: TGTGCCAGCAGTTACTCGATGCGCGGGCCAGATACGCAGTATTTT.

This clonotype appeared a few times. The chain has TRBV5-1 and TRBJ2-3; TRBD1 or TRBD2 may be the D gene (7 bases each). V was pared by 2 bases and J by 4 bases, with 14 bases between. The CDR3 has 15 amino acids. The germline gives CDR1 SGHRS, CDR2 YFSETQ. CDR3 loop: CASSFTGEGADTQYF. CDR3 DNA sequence: TGCGCCAGCAGCTTCACAGGGGAGGGGGCAGATACGCAGTATTTT.

This clonotype has a handful of counts. The genes are TRBV7-6 and TRBJ1-1; D is undetermined. The CDR3 covers 16 residues. V was pared by 5 bases and J by 0 bases, with 16 bases between. Germline values: CDR1 SGHVS, CDR2 FNYEAQ. As DNA, the CDR3 is TGTGCCAGCAGCCCAAACCCGGCTTTAATGAACACTGAAGCTTTCTTT. Its protein is CASSPNPALMNTEAFF.

The table lists this clonotype with a few counts. The chain combines TRBV5-1 with TRBJ2-1, with D possibly matching TRBD2 (5 bases). CDR3 size: 14 residues. V was cut by 5 bases and J by 6 bases, with 15 bases left in between. The germline CDR1 and CDR2 sequences are SGHRS and YFSETQ. The CDR3 region is CASRIGGLFNEQFF. CDR3 DNA: TGCGCCAGCAGAATAGGAGGACTGTTCAATGAGCAGTTCTTC. The full variable domain, completed using reference TRBV5-1 and TRBJ2-1, is KAGVTQTPRYLIKTRGQQVTLSCSPISGHRSVSWYQQTPGQGLQFLFEYFSETQRNKGNFPGRFSGRQFSNSRSEMNVSTLELGDSALYLCASRIGGLFNEQFFGPGTRLTVL.

This clonotype was seen a few times. The chain is built from TRBV6-2 or TRBV6-3 and TRBJ2-1, with D tentatively TRBD1 or TRBD2 (6 bases each). Trimming cost V 0 bases and J 12 bases, with 18 bases left between them. The CDR3 length is 15 residues. Germline V gene data show CDR1 as MNHEY and CDR2 as SVGEGT. The CDR3: CASSYSSGALGGQFF. The CDR3 bases are TGTGCCAGCAGTTACTCTTCGGGGGCCCTGGGGGGGCAGTTCTTC.

This chain joins TRBV11-2 and TRBJ2-5; D gene uncertain. Trimming shortened V by 3 bases and J by 2 bases, and 13 bases separated the two germline ends. The V gene's germline CDR1 is SGHAT and CDR2 FQNNGV. The CDR3 runs to 15 residues. The chain's CDR3 is CASSFPGWGQETQYF. Here the CDR3 DNA reads TGTGCCAGCAGCTTCCCGGGTTGGGGACAAGAGACCCAGTACTTC.

The CDR3 DNA reads TGTGCCAGCAGTATGGGGGGCACTGAAGCTTTCTTT. Its translation is CASSMGGTEAFF. The chain recombines TRBV27 with TRBJ1-1; D is perhaps TRBD1 (5 bases). This CDR3 contains 12 residues. Germline-derived CDR1 and CDR2 are MNHEY and SMNVEV (reference sequence). Trimming left V 5 bases short and J 4 bases short, with 8 bases between.

This clonotype has more than one count but fewer than ten. The V and J genes are TRBV7-9 and TRBJ1-1; D is uncertain. The CDR3 runs to 13 residues. V was pared by 5 bases and J by 6 bases, with 13 bases between. Germline CDR1 and CDR2: SEHNR and FQNEAQ (reference sequence). CDR3 loop: CASSPLPGAEAFF. The CDR3 DNA is TGTGCCAGCAGCCCTCTCCCGGGCGCTGAAGCTTTCTTT.

The chain employs TRBV11-3 and TRBJ2-3; D might be TRBD2 (6 bases). The CDR3 extends over 14 amino acids. The ends were cut back, 6 bases at V and 3 bases at J, with 13 bases in the middle. The germline V gene encodes CDR1 SGHNT and CDR2 YENEEA. The chain's CDR3 is CASRRGQWTDTQYF. Here the CDR3 DNA reads TGTGCCAGCAGGCGGGGCCAGTGGACAGATACGCAGTATTTT.

The chain recombines TRBV7-9 with TRBJ1-4, with D possibly matching TRBD1 (6 bases). CDR1 and CDR2 from the germline V gene are SEHNR and FQNEAQ (reference sequence). The CDR3 covers 14 residues. The V end lost 2 bases, the J end lost 8 bases, and 12 bases lay between the germline ends. The CDR3 loop is CASSLSGVGEKLFF. The CDR3 DNA reads TGTGCCAGCAGCTTATCAGGGGTTGGAGAAAAACTGTTTTTT. Using reference TRBV7-9 and TRBJ1-4 for the parts outside the CDR3, the full variable domain is DTGVSQNPRHKITKRGQNVTFRCDPISEHNRLYWYRQTLGQGPEFLTYFQNEAQLEKSRLLSDRFSAERPKGSFSTLEIQRTEQGDSAMYLCASSLSGVGEKLFFGSGTQLSVL.

The sample holds a few counts of this clonotype. The genes are TRBV5-5 and TRBJ1-1; TRBD1 matches at 10 bases. After removal of 0 bases from V and 3 bases from J, the junction contained 2 bases not matched to a gene. This CDR3 contains 15 residues. Germline CDR1 reads SGHKS; CDR2 reads YYEKEE (reference sequence). Here the CDR3 reads CASSLAGTGDTEAFF. The CDR3 bases are TGTGCCAGCAGCTTGGCCGGGACAGGGGACACTGAAGCTTTCTTT.

This clonotype has just a few counts. The chain has TRBV5-1 and TRBJ2-2; possibly TRBD1 or TRBD2 for D (5 bases each). In germline, CDR1 is SGHRS, CDR2 YFSETQ. Trimming removed 4 bases from V and 8 bases from J, with 12 bases in between. CDR3 length equals 13 residues. CDR3 loop: CASSLGTAGELFF. CDR3 bases: TGCGCCAGCAGCCTAGGGACCGCAGGGGAGCTGTTTTTT.

The chain combines TRBV6-4 with TRBJ2-3, with 8 bases matching TRBD1. The CDR3 runs to 15 residues. With 5 bases clipped from V and 2 bases from J, the junction kept 6 bases outside the gene matches. Germline CDR1 MRHNA, CDR2 SNTAGT. The CDR3 region is CASSYGTGSTDTQYF. The DNA for the CDR3 is TGTGCCAGCAGTTACGGGACAGGTTCCACAGATACGCAGTATTTT.